The 5 T cell receptor beta chains below come from one sample, sequenced in a study of T-cell reconstitution after alpha-beta-depleted transplantation in children (dated by TCRdb to the mid-2010s). Receptors were amplified or captured by PCR. These reads were obtained on an Illumina HiSeq 2500. Molecular barcoding was employed in the preparation of TCR libraries, with unique molecular identifiers being used to normalize TCRbeta repertoire quantification. TCRdb trimmed the raw reads at Q25, called clones with MiXCR and kept productive beta chains. All rows with the same CDR3 protein become a single entry with the most common DNA and genes. Across this sample there are 500,000 to 650,000 distinct CDR3 sequences, with 10% to 15% seen only once. The biggest ten clones account for over 2% of the sample. The treatment or condition label, read with the paper, signifies: allogeneic hematopoietic cell transplantation with graft depleted of TCRalphabeta T cells and CD19 B cells.

The starting material was PBMCs, mostly from graft donor cells, obtained 360 days after TCRalphabeta/CD19-depleted stem cell transplant. These receptor sequences come from a male patient between 10 and 17 years old who had a stem cell transplant for acute myeloid leukemia, so the T cells may come from the graft donor.

Only a few counts were recorded for this clonotype. The genes are TRBV12-3 or TRBV12-4 and TRBJ1-5; 7 positions match TRBD1. After removal of 4 bases from V and 6 bases from J, the junction contained 12 bases not matched to a gene. This CDR3 contains 16 residues. The CDR3 is CASSWSAGKGAQPQHF. In DNA, the CDR3 is TGTGCCAGCAGTTGGTCCGCGGGAAAGGGGGCTCAGCCCCAGCATTTT.

This clonotype came up many times. The chain is built from TRBV20-1 and TRBJ2-1; 14 nucleotides agree with TRBD2. Germline CDR1 and CDR2: DFQATT and SNEGSKA (reference sequence). The ends lost 6 bases at V and 10 bases at J; junction bases unmatched: 8. The CDR3 runs to 14 residues. The CDR3 sequence: CSASTGLAGDEQFF. Written as DNA, the CDR3 is TGCAGTGCCAGCACGGGACTAGCGGGAGACGAGCAGTTCTTC.

This clonotype was detected ten times or more. V and J are TRBV19 and TRBJ1-4; D uncertain. Germline V gives CDR1 LNHDA, CDR2 SQIVND (reference sequence). V was shortened by 3 bases and J by 0 bases, with 5 bases between the two germline ends. The CDR3 covers 14 residues. As DNA, the CDR3 is TGTGCCAGTAGTATCAGTGCAACTAATGAAAAACTGTTTTTT. It yields the protein CASSISATNEKLFF.

This clonotype turned up a few times. The chain has TRBV28 and TRBJ2-4; the D is unclear. Germline values: CDR1 MDHEN, CDR2 SYDVKM. The CDR3 runs 12 residues. Trimming removed 6 bases at V and 1 base at J, with 4 bases between. The CDR3 coding sequence is TGTGCCAGCAGCTGGGCCAAAAACATTCAGTACTTC. Amino acid sequence: CASSWAKNIQYF. The complete variable domain, with remaining parts taken from reference TRBV28 and TRBJ2-4, reads DVKVTQSSRYLVKRTGEKVFLECVQDMDHENMFWYRQDPGLGLRLIYFSYDVKMKEKGDIPEGYSVSREKKERFSLILESASTNQTSMYLCASSWAKNIQYFGAGTRLSVL.

The rearrangement links TRBV6-5 to TRBJ2-3; D is undetermined. The CDR3 extends over 18 amino acids. From germline, CDR1 is MNHEY and CDR2 SVGAGI. Trimming pared 0 bases from V and 3 bases from J, leaving 19 bases between. Here the CDR3 reads CASSYSNVVGYRTDTQYF. The CDR3 coding sequence is TGTGCCAGCAGTTACTCGAATGTTGTGGGCTACCGAACAGATACGCAGTATTTT.